One and the same sample provided the 29 T cell receptor beta chains below, sequenced in a study of blood T cell repertoires in COVID-19. Sequencing was performed with immunoSEQ multiplex PCR; in TCRdb, only in-frame clones are kept and a portion is missing. The sample holds roughly 280,000 clones, roughly 88% seen once. Material: peripheral blood. The receptors were gathered from a woman between 65 and 79 years old with acute or convalescent COVID-19.

V is TRBV23-1 and J is TRBJ1-4; 8 bases match TRBD1. TRBV23-1 is an ORF, and what it does is uncertain. The CDR3 runs to 15 residues. V lost 1 base and J lost 8; bases outside the gene matches: 6. The CDR3 region is CASSQWTGRHEKLFF. The CDR3 bases are TGCGCCAGCAGTCAATGGACAGGGCGACACGAAAAACTGTTTTTT.

This chain links TRBV4-1 with TRBJ2-1; D gene unclear. CDR1 is MGHRA, CDR2 YSYEKL, per germline. V was trimmed by 1 base and J by 4 bases, leaving 14 bases between them. The CDR3 runs to 16 residues. The CDR3 protein is CASSQGGTTMYNEQFF. The DNA of the CDR3 is TGCGCCAGCAGCCAAGGAGGAACTACTATGTACAATGAGCAGTTCTTC.

This chain uses TRBV6-5 with TRBJ2-2, with 8 bases aligning to TRBD1. V shed 5 bases, J shed 5 bases, and the junction held 7 bases outside the gene matches. The germline CDR1 and CDR2 sequences are MNHEY and SVGAGI. The CDR3 runs to 15 residues. The CDR3 here is CASSLDRVGTGELFF. DNA of the CDR3: TGTGCCAGCAGTCTGGACAGGGTGGGGACCGGGGAGCTGTTTTTT.

This clone was seen a handful of times. Other DNA sequences within the sample encode an identical CDR3. V and J are TRBV20-1 and TRBJ1-1; D uncertain. The V and J ends lost 1 base and 6 bases respectively, with 3 bases between them. The CDR3 sequence is 10 residues long. Germline CDR1 is DFQATT and CDR2 is SNEGSKA (reference sequence). This CDR3 reads CSARVAEAFF. The CDR3 bases are TGCAGTGCTAGAGTAGCTGAAGCTTTCTTT.

The chain links TRBV7-9 to TRBJ1-1; TRBD1 matches 9 bases. V shed 6 bases, J shed 1 base, and the junction held 9 bases outside the gene matches. Germline CDR1 SEHNR, CDR2 FQNEAQ (reference sequence). This CDR3 spans 16 amino acids. In DNA form, the CDR3 reads TGTGCCAGCAGGCCACCCGGGACAGGGAGGAACACTGAAGCTTTCTTT. Its protein is CASRPPGTGRNTEAFF.

The gene calls are TRBV7-9 and TRBJ1-6; D uncertain. V gave up 7 bases and J gave up 6 bases, with 16 bases separating them. Germline V gene lookup returns CDR1 SEHNR and CDR2 FQNEAQ (reference sequence). The CDR3 spans 15 residues. The CDR3 loop reads CASTPRGQVNSPLHF. In DNA, the CDR3 is TGTGCCAGCACCCCTCGTGGGCAGGTTAATTCACCCCTCCACTTT.

This clone occurred once. The V and J genes are TRBV2 and TRBJ1-2; D remains ambiguous. The germline V and J ends were trimmed by 1 base and 8 bases, with 11 bases remaining between them. This CDR3 is 13 amino acids long. Germline values: CDR1 SNHLY, CDR2 FYNNEI. The CDR3: CASSEVVRGGYTF. The DNA of the CDR3 is TGTGCCAGCAGTGAAGTTGTCAGAGGCGGCTACACCTTC.

The V call is TRBV19, the J call TRBJ2-7, with 10 nucleotides matching TRBD2. V lost 4 bases, J lost 4 bases, and 7 bases stayed unmatched. This CDR3 is built from 15 residues. Germline V gives CDR1 LNHDA, CDR2 SQIVND (reference sequence). This CDR3 reads CASSTAGTSEYEQYF. CDR3 nucleotides: TGTGCCAGTAGTACCGCCGGGACTAGCGAGTACGAGCAGTACTTC.

The J gene is TRBJ2-1, the V gene TRBV5-1; TRBD1 matches at 8 bases. CDR1 and CDR2 (germline): SGHRS, YFSETQ. The CDR3 has 14 residues. Trimming removed 5 bases from V and 6 bases from J; junction bases left unmatched: 7. Written as DNA, the CDR3 is TGCGCCAGCAGGCGACAGGGGAAGCGCAATGAGCAGTTCTTC. It is translated as CASRRQGKRNEQFF.

The rearrangement joins TRBV19 to TRBJ1-2; D gene unclear. This CDR3 is 12 amino acids long. The germline V gene encodes CDR1 LNHDA and CDR2 SQIVND (reference sequence). The V end lost 5 bases, the J end lost 8 bases, and 12 bases lay between the germline ends. As DNA, the CDR3 is TGTGCCAGTAGTGAAGAGCGTTGGGGCTACACCTTC. It specifies CASSEERWGYTF.

The V call is TRBV19, the J call TRBJ1-6, with D uncertain. With 5 bases removed from V and 13 bases from J, the gap between germline ends came to 15 bases. Germline CDR1 and CDR2: LNHDA and SQIVND (reference sequence). This CDR3 is built from 13 residues. In DNA, the CDR3 is TGTGCCAGTAGTGCGGGTCTAACGGAGCCCCTCCACTTT. Its protein product is CASSAGLTEPLHF.

This chain joins TRBV7-2 and TRBJ1-5; 10 bases fit TRBD1. After removal of 5 bases from V and 4 bases from J, the junction contained 2 bases not matched to a gene. Germline lookup yields CDR1 SGHTA and CDR2 FQGNSA. This CDR3 has 14 residues. This chain's CDR3 is CASSQDRGNQPQHF. The DNA for the CDR3 is TGTGCCAGCAGCCAGGACAGGGGGAATCAGCCCCAGCATTTT.

The chain employs TRBV2 and TRBJ1-5; D gene uncertain. Germline V lookup: CDR1 SNHLY, CDR2 FYNNEI. The CDR3 has 12 residues. Trimming took off 8 bases at V and 6 bases at J, with 11 bases between the two ends. Written as DNA, the CDR3 is TGTGCCAGCGGTAGGCAGGCTCAGCCCCAGCATTTT. Its translation is CASGRQAQPQHF.

This sequence joins TRBV9 and TRBJ1-2; a possible D gene is TRBD1 (6 bases). Trimming pared 2 bases from V and 9 bases from J, leaving 17 bases between. The CDR3 contains 14 residues. Germline CDR1 and CDR2: SGDLS and YYNGEE. This CDR3 is CASSVGQGWDRYTF. DNA of the CDR3: TGTGCCAGCAGCGTGGGGCAGGGGTGGGACCGCTACACCTTC.

A word on this clone: Within the sample, other DNA sequences also encode this same CDR3. The V call is TRBV18, the J call TRBJ2-7; no reliable D call. The germline V gene encodes CDR1 KGHSH and CDR2 LQKENI. This CDR3 has 12 amino acids. Trimming removed 3 bases from V and 0 bases from J, with 3 bases in between. The CDR3 here is CASSPSSYEQYF. In nucleotides, the CDR3 is TGTGCCAGCTCACCCAGCTCCTACGAGCAGTACTTC.

V usage is TRBV12-3 or TRBV12-4 and J usage is TRBJ1-2; 7 bases fit TRBD1. The CDR3 runs to 12 residues. V was clipped by 5 bases and J by 4 bases; unmatched bases: 1. CDR3 in amino acids: CASSRDSYGYTF. The CDR3 nucleotides are TGTGCCAGCAGTCGGGACAGCTATGGCTACACCTTC.

J is TRBJ2-2 and V is TRBV27; D is unclear. The CDR3 length is 13 residues. Germline assignment: CDR1 MNHEY and CDR2 SMNVEV (reference sequence). V was trimmed by 1 base and J by 8 bases, leaving 8 bases between them. The CDR3, as DNA: TGTGCCAGCAGTTTATGGCGGCTGGGGGAGCTGTTTTTT. Translating it yields CASSLWRLGELFF.

V gene TRBV3-1 (or the pseudogene TRBV3-2) combines with J gene TRBJ2-6; TRBD2 is a possible D gene (5 bases). Germline lookup yields CDR1 LGHDT and CDR2 YNNKEL (reference sequence). The CDR3 has 16 residues. The V and J ends lost 2 bases and 0 bases respectively, with 8 bases between them. For the CDR3, the DNA is TGTGCCAGCAGCCAAAGCCTAGCCTCTGGGGCCAACGTCCTGACTTTC. Translating gives CASSQSLASGANVLTF.

This chain joins TRBV9 and TRBJ1-5; D unresolved. Trimming cost V 0 bases and J 3 bases, with 7 bases left between them. The germline CDR1 and CDR2 sequences are SGDLS and YYNGEE. This CDR3 spans 14 amino acids. This CDR3 is CASSVGQYNQPQHF. CDR3 DNA: TGTGCCAGCAGCGTAGGGCAGTACAATCAGCCCCAGCATTTT.

The genes are TRBV2 and TRBJ1-4, with 8 nucleotides matching TRBD1. V dropped 4 bases and J dropped 7; count of bases not matched to a gene: 8. The CDR3 is made up of 15 amino acids. Germline CDR1 and CDR2: SNHLY and FYNNEI. CDR3 protein: CASSGQGTRGEKLFF. Here the CDR3 DNA reads TGTGCCAGCAGTGGACAGGGGACCCGCGGTGAAAAACTGTTTTTT.

This clone was seen a few times. The chain has TRBV5-6 and TRBJ1-3, with unresolved D. V lost 0 bases, J lost 1 base, and 5 bases lay in between. The CDR3 has 14 residues. The germline V gene encodes CDR1 SGHDT and CDR2 YYEEEE. CDR3 protein: CASSLGVSGNTIYF. CDR3 bases: TGTGCCAGCAGCTTGGGAGTATCTGGAAACACCATATATTTT.

The chain has TRBV27 and TRBJ1-5; 8 bases are shared with TRBD1. Germline CDR1 MNHEY, CDR2 SMNVEV (reference sequence). The CDR3 runs to 14 residues. J was trimmed by 0 bases and V by 10 bases; bases with no gene match: 5. The CDR3 here is CATAQGGSNQPQHF. CDR3 DNA: TGTGCCACTGCACAGGGGGGTAGCAATCAGCCCCAGCATTTT.

The CDR3 sequence: CAICRGQGEKLFF. In DNA form, the CDR3 reads TGTGCCATCTGCAGGGGGCAGGGGGAAAAACTGTTTTTT. The V and J genes are TRBV10-3 and TRBJ1-4; 8 bases fit TRBD1. The germline V gene encodes CDR1 ENHRY and CDR2 SYGVKD. V shed 8 bases, J shed 8 bases, and the junction held 7 bases outside the gene matches. This CDR3 is built from 13 residues.

This clone was counted a few times. The chain has TRBV5-1 and TRBJ1-1, with a possible D match to TRBD1 (6 bases). Germline CDR1 reads SGHRS; CDR2 reads YFSETQ. CDR3 length: 16 residues. Trimming took off 0 bases at V and 3 bases at J, with 15 bases between the two ends. CDR3 sequence reads: CASSLAGRKGDTEAFF. The CDR3 nucleotides read TGCGCCAGCAGCTTGGCCGGACGAAAGGGGGACACTGAAGCTTTCTTT.

This clone was seen only a few times. The J gene is TRBJ1-5, the V gene TRBV9; no clear D. The CDR3 length is 15 residues. Trimming removed 2 bases from V and 7 bases from J, with 16 bases in between. CDR1 SGDLS and CDR2 YYNGEE come from the germline V gene. The CDR3 is CASSVSYGINQPQHF. The CDR3 DNA reads as TGTGCCAGCAGCGTCTCCTACGGGATAAACCAGCCCCAGCATTTT.

The chain joins TRBV6-6 to TRBJ2-7; 10 positions match TRBD2. With 6 bases clipped from V and 5 bases from J, the junction kept 4 bases outside the gene matches. Germline V gene lookup returns CDR1 MNHNY and CDR2 SVGAGI (reference sequence). The CDR3 has 13 residues. CDR3 in DNA: TGTGCCAGCAGCCGTAGCGGGGGGAACGAGCAGTACTTC. Translation: CASSRSGGNEQYF.

In its sample, this clone was seen a few times. This sequence joins TRBV30 and TRBJ2-7; 8 nucleotides agree with TRBD2. The V and J ends lost 2 bases and 6 bases, in that order; junction bases with no gene match: 9. The germline gives CDR1 GTSNPN, CDR2 SVGIG (reference sequence). The CDR3 consists of 14 residues. CDR3 residues: CAWSPPGGRFEQYF. The DNA of the CDR3 is TGTGCCTGGAGTCCGCCGGGGGGGAGGTTCGAGCAGTACTTC.

The chain joins TRBV5-4 to TRBJ1-2; 8 bases map to TRBD1. The CDR3 length is 14 residues. With 5 bases clipped from V and 2 bases from J, the junction kept 5 bases outside the gene matches. Germline-derived CDR1 and CDR2 are SGHNT and YYREEE (reference sequence). The CDR3 DNA reads as TGTGCCAGCAGGAGACAGGGGACAAACTATGGCTACACCTTC. It yields the protein CASRRQGTNYGYTF.

V usage is TRBV5-1 and J usage is TRBJ1-1; D not certain. The V and J ends lost 3 bases and 4 bases respectively, with 16 bases between them. Germline-derived CDR1 and CDR2 are SGHRS and YFSETQ. The CDR3 extends over 15 amino acids. CDR3 sequence: CASSSIEPGSTEAFF. CDR3 nucleotide sequence: TGCGCCAGCAGCTCTATCGAGCCGGGGTCCACTGAAGCTTTCTTT.